One and the same sample provided the 18 T cell receptor beta chains below, sequenced in a study of T-cell memory formation after mild COVID-19. TCRdb analysed the 5' RACE reads with MiXCR anew, one entry per CDR3 protein. The sample yields tens of thousands of distinct CDR3 sequences, roughly an eighth seen once. The material sequenced was PBMCs or a T cell subset sorted from them (not recorded which). These receptor sequences come from an adult woman who had mild COVID-19 (a few samples of this study predate the infection). Cell type and time point are not known.

V usage is TRBV15 and J usage is TRBJ2-3; tentative D call: TRBD2 (6 bases). Trimming cost V 2 bases and J 2 bases, with 17 bases left between them. Looked up from germline, CDR1 is LNHNV and CDR2 is YYDKDF (reference sequence). The CDR3 length is 17 residues. In DNA form, the CDR3 reads TGTGCCACCAGCAGATCACCGGATAGCGGTCACACAGATACGCAGTATTTT. This codes for CATSRSPDSGHTDTQYF.

This clonotype was seen at least ten times. The chain carries TRBV5-1 and TRBJ2-7; D may be TRBD1 or TRBD2 (5 bases each). The V gene lost 8 bases and the J gene lost 0 bases, with 12 bases spanning the gap. The CDR3 covers 13 residues. Germline lookup yields CDR1 SGHRS and CDR2 YFSETQ. The CDR3 DNA is TGCGCCAGTTCACTAGGGGTCTCCTACGAGCAGTACTTC. Its protein is CASSLGVSYEQYF. The whole variable domain, remainder taken from reference TRBV5-1 and TRBJ2-7, is KAGVTQTPRYLIKTRGQQVTLSCSPISGHRSVSWYQQTPGQGLQFLFEYFSETQRNKGNFPGRFSGRQFSNSRSEMNVSTLELGDSALYLCASSLGVSYEQYFGPGTRLTVT.

The chain combines TRBV6-6 with TRBJ1-2; D gene uncertain. The germline V gene has CDR1 MNHNY and CDR2 SVGAGI (reference sequence). Deletions cut 7 bases from V and 6 bases from J, with 9 bases between. This CDR3 has 11 amino acids. The CDR3 sequence: CASTGSNGYTF. CDR3 nucleotide sequence: TGTGCCAGCACCGGGAGTAATGGCTACACCTTC.

This clonotype was picked up a small number of times. CDR3 nucleotide sequence: TGTGCCAGCAGCCATAGGACAGGGGGCTCCTACGAGCAGTACTTC. Its protein product is CASSHRTGGSYEQYF. The chain employs TRBV3-1 and TRBJ2-7; 10 bases map to TRBD1. Germline V CDR1 and CDR2: LGHDT, YNNKEL (reference sequence). The CDR3 consists of 15 residues. V dropped 3 bases and J dropped 0; count of bases not matched to a gene: 2.

This clonotype was seen a few times. The chain couples TRBV7-9 to TRBJ2-2, with unresolved D. CDR3 length: 12 amino acids. Germline CDR1 is SEHNR and CDR2 is FQNEAQ (reference sequence). V shed 7 bases and J shed 3 bases, with 6 bases lying between them. The CDR3 protein is CASIPDTGELFF. CDR3 nucleotides: TGTGCCAGCATTCCTGACACCGGGGAGCTGTTTTTT.

This sequence joins TRBV5-1 and TRBJ2-1, with D possibly TRBD2 on 6 matching bases. This CDR3 spans 13 amino acids. V was clipped by 0 bases and J by 6 bases, with 7 bases between them. Germline CDR1 SGHRS, CDR2 YFSETQ. As DNA, the CDR3 is TGCGCCAGCAGCTTGGACGGGGGCAATGAGCAGTTCTTC. This sequence encodes CASSLDGGNEQFF.

This clonotype has more than one count but fewer than ten. V gene TRBV7-6 combines with J gene TRBJ2-2, with a possible D match to TRBD1 (6 bases). V lost 2 bases, J lost 5 bases, and 18 bases lay in between. CDR1 and CDR2 from the germline V gene are SGHVS and FNYEAQ. The CDR3 contains 17 residues. CDR3 sequence (DNA): TGTGCCAGCAGCTTATTCCCTACAGGGTCGAGTACCGGGGAGCTGTTTTTT. Residues: CASSLFPTGSSTGELFF.

This chain links TRBV12-3 or TRBV12-4 with TRBJ1-5, with 8 nucleotides matching TRBD1. The CDR3 covers 13 residues. After removal of 6 bases from V and 7 bases from J, the junction contained 5 bases not matched to a gene. The CDR3 DNA reads TGTGCCAGCAGACCTGGGACAGGCCAGCCCCAGCATTTT. Amino acid sequence: CASRPGTGQPQHF.

In this sample, this clonotype turned up a few times. CDR3 amino acids: CASNLGLAGEAGELFF. As DNA, the CDR3 is TGCGCCAGCAACCTGGGGTTAGCGGGGGAAGCCGGGGAGCTGTTTTTT. The genes are TRBV4-1 and TRBJ2-2; 9 bases map to TRBD2. Trimming cost V 7 bases and J 6 bases; bases outside gene matches: 12. This CDR3 has 16 amino acids. The germline V gene encodes CDR1 MGHRA and CDR2 YSYEKL.

This CDR3 is CASSLGGDNEQFF. The CDR3 DNA reads as TGCGCCAGCAGCTTGGGGGGCGACAATGAGCAGTTCTTC. The chain couples TRBV5-1 to TRBJ2-1; D might be TRBD1 (5 bases). Germline V lookup: CDR1 SGHRS, CDR2 YFSETQ. The V end was cut by 0 bases, the J end by 5 bases, with 6 bases between. The CDR3 contains 13 residues. Combining the CDR3 with reference TRBV5-1 and TRBJ2-1 gives the whole variable domain KAGVTQTPRYLIKTRGQQVTLSCSPISGHRSVSWYQQTPGQGLQFLFEYFSETQRNKGNFPGRFSGRQFSNSRSEMNVSTLELGDSALYLCASSLGGDNEQFFGPGTRLTVL.

There are a few counts of this clonotype. The V and J genes are TRBV4-1 and TRBJ2-7, with a weak D call TRBD2 (6 bases). CDR3 length: 15 amino acids. Trimming shortened V by 5 bases and J by 2 bases, and 16 bases separated the two germline ends. Germline CDR1 reads MGHRA; CDR2 reads YSYEKL. DNA for the CDR3: TGCGCCAGCAGCTATAACCGGGACTCCCCCTACGAGCAGTACTTC. It yields the protein CASSYNRDSPYEQYF.

The chain links TRBV5-1 to TRBJ2-2; the D gene is possibly TRBD1 (8 bases). This CDR3 is built from 19 residues. Germline CDR1 SGHRS, CDR2 YFSETQ. Trimming pared 3 bases from V and 1 base from J, leaving 22 bases between. This CDR3 is CASSSETRTGRVNTGELFF. CDR3 in DNA: TGCGCCAGCAGCTCCGAAACGAGGACAGGGAGGGTGAACACCGGGGAGCTGTTTTTT.

This clonotype has just a few counts. This chain uses TRBV3-1 with TRBJ1-1; unclear D gene. This CDR3 comprises 13 residues. V shed 7 bases and J shed 0 bases, with 9 bases lying between them. Germline V lookup: CDR1 LGHDT, CDR2 YNNKEL (reference sequence). DNA of the CDR3: TGTGCCAGCACCCCCAACATGAACACTGAAGCTTTCTTT. It translates to CASTPNMNTEAFF.

The J gene is TRBJ2-5, the V gene TRBV7-6, with no clear D. V was pared by 3 bases and J by 5 bases, with 10 bases between. The germline V gene encodes CDR1 SGHVS and CDR2 FNYEAQ. The CDR3 is 13 residues long. This chain's CDR3 is CASSLVQSETQYF. The DNA of the CDR3 is TGTGCCAGCAGCTTGGTCCAATCGGAGACCCAGTACTTC.

This clonotype was observed a handful of times. V usage is TRBV6-1 and J usage is TRBJ1-5; possible D gene TRBD1, 5 bases. V was clipped by 1 base and J by 3 bases, with 10 bases between them. The germline CDR1 and CDR2 sequences are MNHNS and SASEGT. This CDR3 is 15 amino acids long. CDR3 nucleotide sequence: TGTGCCAGCAGTGAAGGGCCGGGGGACAATCAGCCCCAGCATTTT. It is translated as CASSEGPGDNQPQHF.

This sequence joins TRBV21-1 and TRBJ2-7; the table assigns TRBD2, which was not confirmed against the DNA. TRBV21-1 constitutes a pseudogene. The CDR3 covers 15 residues. As DNA, the CDR3 is TGTGCCAGCAGCAAAGCGCGGGGAGAAGGCTACGAGCAGTACGTC. This codes for CASSKARGEGYEQYV.

This clonotype was detected only a few times. V is TRBV10-3 and J is TRBJ2-5; TRBD2 aligns across 10 bases. The V gene end was trimmed by 6 bases and the J gene end by 3 bases; junction bases not matched to a gene: 7. Germline V gives CDR1 ENHRY, CDR2 SYGVKD. The CDR3 covers 15 residues. The CDR3 region is CAIRPAGGPEETQYF. The CDR3 nucleotides are TGTGCCATCAGACCAGCGGGAGGGCCCGAAGAGACCCAGTACTTC.

This clonotype was recorded at least ten times. The chain uses TRBV6-5 and TRBJ1-1, with a tentative D call TRBD1 (6 bases). This CDR3 region has 16 residues. The germline CDR1 and CDR2 sequences are MNHEY and SVGAGI. With 2 bases removed from V and 5 bases from J, the gap between germline ends came to 18 bases. The DNA of the CDR3 is TGTGCCAGCAGTTACGCCGTTACAGGGAGGGGGACTGAAGCTTTCTTT. Encoded protein: CASSYAVTGRGTEAFF.